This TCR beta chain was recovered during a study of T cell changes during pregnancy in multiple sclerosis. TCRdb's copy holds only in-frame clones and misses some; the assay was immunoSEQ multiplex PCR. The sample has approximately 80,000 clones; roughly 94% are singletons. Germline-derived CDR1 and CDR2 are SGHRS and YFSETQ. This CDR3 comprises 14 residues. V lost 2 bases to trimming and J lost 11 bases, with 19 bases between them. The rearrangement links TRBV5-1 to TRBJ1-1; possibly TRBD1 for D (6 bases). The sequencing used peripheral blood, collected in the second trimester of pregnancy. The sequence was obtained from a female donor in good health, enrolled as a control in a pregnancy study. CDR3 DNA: TGCGCCAGCAGCTTTGGCAGGGGCCTTAGTGGCGCTTTCTTT. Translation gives CASSFGRGLSGAFF.